This T cell receptor (beta chain) appears in the sequencing data of a study of T cells in Graves' hyperthyroidism and ophthalmopathy. TCR beta CDR3 regions were amplified from RNA. The primer set for the first-round RT-PCR of the TCR CDR3 was HTBI. TCRdb fed the multiplex PCR reads into MiXCR, producing one record per CDR3 protein. The sample holds approximately 640,000 distinct CDR3 sequences, roughly 17% seen once. Diagnosis of hyperthyroidism was new in patients aged 18 to 65, and its duration was under 2 months. Together with thyroid ultrasound, orbital computed tomography, serum thyroxine and TRAb, clinical symptoms were used for diagnoses. The CDR3 covers 13 residues. CDR1 is MDHEN and CDR2 is SYDVKM in the germline V gene. Losses at the gene ends were 4 bases for V and 4 bases for J; bases not matched to a gene: 2. The table lists this clonotype with many counts.

The sequencing input was blood. This clonotype was sampled from a man between 45 and 60 years old with Graves' hyperthyroidism. This rearrangement joins TRBV28 to TRBJ1-2; 8 nucleotides align to TRBD1. Here the CDR3 DNA reads TGTGCCAGCAGTTCGGACAGGGTCTATGGCTACACCTTC. It is translated as CASSSDRVYGYTF.